This is a list of T cell receptor beta chains from one sample in a study of T-cell memory formation after mild COVID-19. TCRdb re-derived calls from the 5' RACE reads in MiXCR, one entry per CDR3 protein. The sample lists around 300,000 distinct CDR3 sequences; about 13% were seen once. Material for sequencing was PBMCs or a T cell subset sorted from them (not recorded which). Receptors originate from a man younger than 30 who had mild COVID-19 (a few samples of this study predate the infection). Cell type and time point are not known. The CDR3 runs from the conserved cysteine through the conserved F or W. D genes are given only for firm matches. Only part of the rows carry a size: once, few, many, or a class if the clone is expanded.

CDR3 length: 15; V gene: TRBV4-1; clone size: few; J gene: TRBJ2-7; D gene: NA; CDR3 protein: CASSQEEAGFYEQYF; CDR3 DNA: TGCGCCAGCAGCCAAGAGGAGGCAGGGTTCTACGAGCAGTACTTC
CDR3 length: 16; V gene: TRBV5-1; clone size: NA; J gene: TRBJ2-3; D gene: NA; CDR3 protein: CASSLEVGGPIYTQYF; CDR3 DNA: TGCGCCAGCAGCTTGGAGGTCGGGGGGCCAATTTATACGCAGTATTTT
CDR3 length: 17; V gene: TRBV12-3/TRBV12-4; clone size: few; J gene: TRBJ2-3; D gene: TRBD2; CDR3 protein: CASSFGLAGSLADTQYF; CDR3 DNA: TGTGCCAGCAGTTTCGGACTAGCGGGTTCCCTTGCGGATACGCAGTATTTT
CDR3 length: 16; V gene: TRBV7-2; clone size: many; J gene: TRBJ2-1; D gene: TRBD2; CDR3 protein: CASSIASGGAYNEQFF; CDR3 DNA: TGTGCCAGCAGCATTGCTAGCGGGGGGGCCTACAATGAGCAGTTCTTC
CDR3 length: 14; V gene: TRBV6-5; clone size: few; J gene: TRBJ1-1; D gene: NA; CDR3 protein: CASSTIQGPTEAFF; CDR3 DNA: TGTGCCAGCAGTACTATACAGGGTCCGACTGAAGCTTTCTTT
CDR3 length: 15; V gene: TRBV12-3/TRBV12-4; clone size: NA; J gene: TRBJ2-1; D gene: TRBD1; CDR3 protein: CASSPGTGGSYEQFF; CDR3 DNA: TGTGCCAGCAGCCCCGGGACAGGGGGTAGCTATGAGCAGTTCTTC
CDR3 length: 14; V gene: TRBV6-5; clone size: NA; J gene: TRBJ2-7; D gene: NA; CDR3 protein: CASSYSILHAVQYF; CDR3 DNA: TGTGCCAGCAGTTACTCGATTCTGCACGCAGTGCAGTACTTC
CDR3 length: 15; V gene: TRBV12-3/TRBV12-4; clone size: few; J gene: TRBJ2-7; D gene: TRBD1; CDR3 protein: CASSPGQGTWGEQYF; CDR3 DNA: TGTGCCAGCAGTCCGGGACAGGGGACCTGGGGAGAGCAGTACTTC
CDR3 length: 14; V gene: TRBV2; clone size: NA; J gene: TRBJ1-5; D gene: NA; CDR3 protein: CASSEQGLNQPQHF; CDR3 DNA: TGTGCCAGCAGTGAACAGGGTCTCAATCAGCCCCAGCATTTT
CDR3 length: 16; V gene: TRBV6-6; clone size: few; J gene: TRBJ2-1; D gene: TRBD2; CDR3 protein: CASSIQSGGPYNEQFF; CDR3 DNA: TGTGCCAGCAGTATTCAGAGCGGGGGGCCCTACAATGAGCAGTTCTTC
CDR3 length: 14; V gene: TRBV7-2; clone size: NA; J gene: TRBJ2-2; D gene: NA; CDR3 protein: CASRVGLETGELFF; CDR3 DNA: TGTGCCAGCAGGGTAGGGTTGGAGACCGGGGAGCTGTTTTTT
CDR3 length: 15; V gene: TRBV5-1; clone size: few; J gene: TRBJ1-1; D gene: NA; CDR3 protein: CASSLAAGRNTEAFF; CDR3 DNA: TGCGCCAGCAGCTTGGCGGCCGGGAGAAACACTGAAGCTTTCTTT
CDR3 length: 13; V gene: TRBV5-1; clone size: many; J gene: TRBJ2-3; D gene: NA; CDR3 protein: CASSLWPSDTQYF; CDR3 DNA: TGCGCCAGCAGCTTGTGGCCATCGGATACGCAGTATTTT
CDR3 length: 14; V gene: TRBV4-2; clone size: many; J gene: TRBJ1-1; D gene: NA; CDR3 protein: CASSQDSTATEAFF; CDR3 DNA: TGTGCCAGCAGCCAAGATTCTACTGCTACTGAAGCTTTCTTT
CDR3 length: 16; V gene: TRBV7-6; clone size: few; J gene: TRBJ2-2; D gene: TRBD1; CDR3 protein: CASSNLDRENTGELFF; CDR3 DNA: TGTGCCAGCAGCAACCTGGACAGGGAGAACACCGGGGAGCTGTTTTTT
CDR3 length: 14; V gene: TRBV9; clone size: once; J gene: TRBJ1-1; D gene: NA; CDR3 protein: CASSVGAGGAEAFF; CDR3 DNA: TGTGCCAGCAGCGTAGGGGCTGGGGGGGCTGAAGCTTTCTTT
CDR3 length: 14; V gene: TRBV5-6; clone size: NA; J gene: TRBJ2-3; D gene: TRBD1; CDR3 protein: CASSSRGRSDTQYF; CDR3 DNA: TGTGCCAGCAGCTCGAGGGGGCGGTCAGATACGCAGTATTTT
CDR3 length: 16; V gene: TRBV4-3; clone size: once; J gene: TRBJ2-2; D gene: TRBD2; CDR3 protein: CASSAAASGVTGELFF; CDR3 DNA: TGCGCCAGCAGCGCCGCGGCTAGCGGGGTAACCGGGGAGCTGTTTTTT
CDR3 length: 15; V gene: TRBV7-2; clone size: few; J gene: TRBJ2-2; D gene: NA; CDR3 protein: CASSLGLSVTGELFF; CDR3 DNA: TGTGCCAGCAGCTTAGGTCTCAGCGTCACCGGGGAGCTGTTTTTT
CDR3 length: 13; V gene: TRBV3-1; clone size: NA; J gene: TRBJ2-5; D gene: TRBD2; CDR3 protein: CASTGGHQETQYF; CDR3 DNA: TGTGCCAGCACGGGGGGGCACCAAGAGACCCAGTACTTC
CDR3 length: 15; V gene: TRBV7-9; clone size: NA; J gene: TRBJ2-3; D gene: NA; CDR3 protein: CASSHRDRSTDTQYF; CDR3 DNA: TGTGCCAGCAGCCACCGGGACCGAAGCACAGATACGCAGTATTTT
CDR3 length: 15; V gene: TRBV4-1; clone size: NA; J gene: TRBJ2-5; D gene: TRBD1; CDR3 protein: CASSQGGQIQETQYF; CDR3 DNA: TGCGCCAGCAGCCAAGGGGGACAGATACAAGAGACCCAGTACTTC
CDR3 length: 13; V gene: TRBV29-1; clone size: NA; J gene: TRBJ2-1; D gene: NA; CDR3 protein: CSVGNGSYNEQFF; CDR3 DNA: TGCAGCGTTGGCAACGGGTCCTACAATGAGCAGTTCTTC
CDR3 length: 14; V gene: TRBV5-1; clone size: many; J gene: TRBJ1-2; D gene: NA; CDR3 protein: CASSLGDALYGYTF; CDR3 DNA: TGCGCCAGCAGCTTGGGGGATGCCCTCTATGGCTACACCTTC
CDR3 length: 13; V gene: TRBV7-3; clone size: many; J gene: TRBJ1-2; D gene: NA; CDR3 protein: CASSGTGMDGYTF; CDR3 DNA: TGTGCCAGCAGCGGCACAGGGATGGATGGCTACACCTTC
CDR3 length: 14; V gene: TRBV7-2; clone size: many; J gene: TRBJ2-1; D gene: TRBD2; CDR3 protein: CASSFRTSTNEQFF; CDR3 DNA: TGTGCCAGCAGCTTCCGGACTAGTACGAATGAGCAGTTCTTC
CDR3 length: 13; V gene: TRBV10-2; clone size: NA; J gene: TRBJ2-2; D gene: NA; CDR3 protein: CASRGPVVLELFF; CDR3 DNA: TGCGCCAGCCGCGGCCCGGTCGTCCTGGAGCTGTTTTTT
CDR3 length: 15; V gene: TRBV12-3/TRBV12-4; clone size: NA; J gene: TRBJ2-3; D gene: NA; CDR3 protein: CASRFRYSQGDTQYF; CDR3 DNA: TGTGCCAGCAGGTTTCGATACTCTCAGGGAGATACGCAGTATTTT
CDR3 length: 13; V gene: TRBV4-2; clone size: few; J gene: TRBJ1-5; D gene: NA; CDR3 protein: CASSPSWGQPQHF; CDR3 DNA: TGTGCCAGCAGCCCCTCGTGGGGGCAGCCCCAGCATTTT
CDR3 length: 16; V gene: TRBV5-6; clone size: few; J gene: TRBJ2-1; D gene: NA; CDR3 protein: CASSLMPGSSYNEQFF; CDR3 DNA: TGTGCCAGCAGCTTGATGCCGGGCAGCTCCTACAATGAGCAGTTCTTC
CDR3 length: 17; V gene: TRBV24-1; clone size: few; J gene: TRBJ2-5; D gene: TRBD2; CDR3 protein: CATSDPDGLAGEETQYF; CDR3 DNA: TGTGCCACCAGTGACCCGGACGGACTAGCGGGGGAAGAGACCCAGTACTTC
CDR3 length: 13; V gene: TRBV24-1; clone size: NA; J gene: TRBJ2-1; D gene: NA; CDR3 protein: CATSDGGYNEQFF; CDR3 DNA: TGTGCCACCAGTGATGGGGGTTACAATGAGCAGTTCTTC
CDR3 length: 11; V gene: TRBV5-1; clone size: many; J gene: TRBJ2-7; D gene: NA; CDR3 protein: CASSEGSEQYF; CDR3 DNA: TGCGCCAGCAGTGAGGGGTCCGAGCAGTACTTC
CDR3 length: 12; V gene: TRBV4-2; clone size: few; J gene: TRBJ2-1; D gene: NA; CDR3 protein: CASSQDPPEQFF; CDR3 DNA: TGTGCCAGCAGCCAAGATCCCCCTGAGCAGTTCTTC
CDR3 length: 14; V gene: TRBV7-2; clone size: medium-sized; J gene: TRBJ2-3; D gene: TRBD1; CDR3 protein: CASSLGQGADTQYF; CDR3 DNA: TGTGCCAGCAGCTTAGGACAGGGGGCAGATACGCAGTATTTT
CDR3 length: 13; V gene: TRBV10-3; clone size: NA; J gene: TRBJ2-3; D gene: TRBD1; CDR3 protein: CAISDPGGPTQYF; CDR3 DNA: TGTGCCATCAGTGATCCAGGGGGCCCGACCCAGTATTTT
CDR3 length: 14; V gene: TRBV12-5; clone size: NA; J gene: TRBJ2-3; D gene: NA; CDR3 protein: CASGFSGGTDTQYF; CDR3 DNA: TGTGCTAGTGGTTTTTCGGGGGGCACAGATACGCAGTATTTT
CDR3 length: 15; V gene: TRBV6-5; clone size: NA; J gene: TRBJ2-1; D gene: TRBD2; CDR3 protein: CASSYSAGGHNEQFF; CDR3 DNA: TGTGCCAGCAGTTACTCTGCGGGGGGACACAATGAGCAGTTCTTC
CDR3 length: 15; V gene: TRBV7-6; clone size: many; J gene: TRBJ2-7; D gene: NA; CDR3 protein: CASSLSGQGSYEQYF; CDR3 DNA: TGTGCCAGCAGCCTCTCGGGGCAGGGATCCTACGAGCAGTACTTC
CDR3 length: 16; V gene: TRBV28; clone size: few; J gene: TRBJ2-3; D gene: TRBD2; CDR3 protein: CASSSPGGAEADTQYF; CDR3 DNA: TGTGCCAGCAGCTCGCCGGGGGGGGCAGAGGCAGATACGCAGTATTTT
CDR3 length: 14; V gene: TRBV20-1; clone size: few; J gene: TRBJ1-1; D gene: NA; CDR3 protein: CSARNGQSNTEAFF; CDR3 DNA: TGCAGTGCTAGAAATGGACAGAGCAACACTGAAGCTTTCTTT